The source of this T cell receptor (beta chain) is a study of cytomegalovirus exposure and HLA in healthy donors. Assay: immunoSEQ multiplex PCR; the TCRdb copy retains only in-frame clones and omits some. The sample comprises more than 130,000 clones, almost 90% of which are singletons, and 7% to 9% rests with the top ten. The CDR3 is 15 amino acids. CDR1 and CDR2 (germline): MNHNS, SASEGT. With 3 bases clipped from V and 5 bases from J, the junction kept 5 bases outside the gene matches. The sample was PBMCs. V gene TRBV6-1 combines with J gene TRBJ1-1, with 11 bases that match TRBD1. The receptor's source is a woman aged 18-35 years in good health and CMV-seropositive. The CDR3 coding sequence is TGTGCCAGCAGTGATCGGACAGGGGGCGCGACTGAAGCTTTCTTT. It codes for CASSDRTGGATEAFF.